This T cell receptor beta chain was sequenced in a study of T cell responses to AZD1222 COVID-19 vaccine. The assay was immunoSEQ multiplex PCR, and TCRdb's table has in-frame clones only and misses some. The sample lists roughly 76,000 clones, about 88% occurring once. Study results and limitations: The study found vaccine-associated CD4 TCRs spanning spike, dominant at 160-218 and 743-854. Only 5 or 6 people who got AZD1222 tested seropositive at baseline. Repertoires were sampled only after the peak T cell response. The donor group comprised mostly white British people and more females; the analysis possibly underestimated clonal diversity.

As for this clone: The target antigen is unknown.

J lost 9 bases, V lost 0 bases, and 7 bases had no gene match. The CDR3 contains 16 residues. Per the germline V gene, CDR1 is KGHSH and CDR2 is LQKENI. Specimen: peripheral blood, collected on day 0 of AZD1222 vaccination. The J gene is TRBJ2-1, the V gene TRBV18; 11 nucleotides line up with TRBD2. The sequence came from an adult in good health. CDR3 DNA sequence: TGTGCCAGCTCACCACCCTGGCTAGCGGGGGGTGCTGAGCAGTTCTTC. This encodes CASSPPWLAGGAEQFF.